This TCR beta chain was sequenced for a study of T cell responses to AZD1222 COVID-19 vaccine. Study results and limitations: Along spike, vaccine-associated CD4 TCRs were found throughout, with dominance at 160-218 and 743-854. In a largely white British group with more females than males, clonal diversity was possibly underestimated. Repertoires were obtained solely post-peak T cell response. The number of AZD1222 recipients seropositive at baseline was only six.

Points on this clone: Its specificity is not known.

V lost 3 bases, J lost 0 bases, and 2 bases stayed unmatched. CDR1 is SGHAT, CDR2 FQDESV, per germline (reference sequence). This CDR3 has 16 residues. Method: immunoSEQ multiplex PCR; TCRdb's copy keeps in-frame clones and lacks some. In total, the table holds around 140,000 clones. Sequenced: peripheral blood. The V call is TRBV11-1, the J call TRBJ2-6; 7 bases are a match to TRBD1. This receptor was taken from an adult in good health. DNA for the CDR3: TGTGCCAGCAGCTTGACAGGGCTCTCTGGGGCCAACGTCCTGACTTTC. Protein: CASSLTGLSGANVLTF.